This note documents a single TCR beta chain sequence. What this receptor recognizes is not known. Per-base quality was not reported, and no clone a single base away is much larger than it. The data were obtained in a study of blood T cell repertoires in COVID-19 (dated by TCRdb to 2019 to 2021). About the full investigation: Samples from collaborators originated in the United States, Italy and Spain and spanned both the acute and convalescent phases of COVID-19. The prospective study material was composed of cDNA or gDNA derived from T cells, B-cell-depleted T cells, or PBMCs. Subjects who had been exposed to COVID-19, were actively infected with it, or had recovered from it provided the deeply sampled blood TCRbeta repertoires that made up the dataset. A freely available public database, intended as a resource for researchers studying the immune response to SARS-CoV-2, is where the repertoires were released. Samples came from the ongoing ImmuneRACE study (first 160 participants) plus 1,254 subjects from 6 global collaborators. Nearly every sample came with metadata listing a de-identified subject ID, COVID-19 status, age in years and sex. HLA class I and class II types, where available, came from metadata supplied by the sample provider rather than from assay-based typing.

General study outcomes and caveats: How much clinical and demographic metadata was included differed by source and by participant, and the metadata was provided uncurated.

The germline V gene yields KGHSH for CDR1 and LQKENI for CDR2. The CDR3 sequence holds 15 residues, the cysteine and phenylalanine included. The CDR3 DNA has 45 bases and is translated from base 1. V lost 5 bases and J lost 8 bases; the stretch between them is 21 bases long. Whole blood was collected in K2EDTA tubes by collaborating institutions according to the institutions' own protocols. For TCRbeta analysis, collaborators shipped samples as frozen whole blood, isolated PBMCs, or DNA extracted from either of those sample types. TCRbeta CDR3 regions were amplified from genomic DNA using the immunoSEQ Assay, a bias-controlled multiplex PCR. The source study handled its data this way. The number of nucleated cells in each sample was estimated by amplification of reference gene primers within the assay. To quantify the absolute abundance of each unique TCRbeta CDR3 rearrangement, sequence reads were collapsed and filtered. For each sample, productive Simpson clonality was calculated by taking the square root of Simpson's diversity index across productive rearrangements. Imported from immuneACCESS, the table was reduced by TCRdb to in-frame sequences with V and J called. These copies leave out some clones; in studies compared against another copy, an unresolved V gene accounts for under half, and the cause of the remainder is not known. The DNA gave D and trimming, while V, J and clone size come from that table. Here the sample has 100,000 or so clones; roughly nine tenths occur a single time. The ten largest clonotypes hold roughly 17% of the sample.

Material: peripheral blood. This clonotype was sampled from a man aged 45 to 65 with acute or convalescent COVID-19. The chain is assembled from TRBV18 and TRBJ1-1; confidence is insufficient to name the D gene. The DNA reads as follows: TGTGCCAGCTCAATGGAGACGGGAGCTTTGTTAGAAGCTTTCTTT. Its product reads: CASSMETGALLEAFF.